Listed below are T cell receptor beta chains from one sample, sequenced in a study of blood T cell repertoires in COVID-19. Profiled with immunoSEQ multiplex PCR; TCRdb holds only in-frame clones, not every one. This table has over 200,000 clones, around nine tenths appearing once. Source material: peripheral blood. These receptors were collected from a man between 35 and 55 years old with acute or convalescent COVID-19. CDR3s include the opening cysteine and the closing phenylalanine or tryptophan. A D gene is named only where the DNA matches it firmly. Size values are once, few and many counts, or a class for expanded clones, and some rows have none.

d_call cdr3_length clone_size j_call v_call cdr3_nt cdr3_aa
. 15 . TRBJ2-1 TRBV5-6 TGTGCCAGCAGCTTAACCGGACAGTCCCGGGTGGAGCAGTTCTTC CASSLTGQSRVEQFF
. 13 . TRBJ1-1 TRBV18 TGTGCCAGCTCCTCCGGGAGGGACACTGAAGCTTTCTTT CASSSGRDTEAFF
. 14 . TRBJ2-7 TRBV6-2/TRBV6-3 TGTGCCAGCAGTTACGTCCCAGATCTCTACGAGCAGTACTTC CASSYVPDLYEQYF
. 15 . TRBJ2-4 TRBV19 TGTGCCAGTAGTATAGCCCAGTATGGCAAAAACATTCAGTACTTC CASSIAQYGKNIQYF
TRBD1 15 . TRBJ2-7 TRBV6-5 TGTGCCAGCAGTTACTCCCGGGACAGCTCCTACGAGCAGTACTTC CASSYSRDSSYEQYF
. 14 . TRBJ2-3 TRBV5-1 TGCGCCAGCAGCTGGGCAACAGAAACAGATACGCAGTATTTT CASSWATETDTQYF
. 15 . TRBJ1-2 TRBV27 TGTGCCAGCAGTCCTACCGGGGGTTCGAACTATGGCTACACCTTC CASSPTGGSNYGYTF
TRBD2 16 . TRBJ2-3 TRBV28 TGTGCCAGCAGTAGCCCGCGCGGGGGTAGCACAGATACGCAGTATTTT CASSSPRGGSTDTQYF
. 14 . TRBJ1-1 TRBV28 TGTGCCAGCAGTTTGCTCACGCTGAGCACTGAAGCTTTCTTT CASSLLTLSTEAFF
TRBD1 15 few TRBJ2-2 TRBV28 TGTGCCAGCACCGGACAGGGGGCGAACACCGGGGAGCTGTTTTTT CASTGQGANTGELFF
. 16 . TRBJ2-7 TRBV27 TGTGCCAGCAGCGCCCTCGGGGGGCTAAGTTGGAACGAGCAGTACTTC CASSALGGLSWNEQYF
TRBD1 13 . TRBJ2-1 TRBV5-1 TGCGCCAGCAATCTACAGGGGTTCGATGAGCAGTTCTTC CASNLQGFDEQFF
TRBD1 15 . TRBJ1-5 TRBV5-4 TGTGCCAGCAGCTCCGGGACAGGGAGCAATCAGCCCCAGCATTTT CASSSGTGSNQPQHF
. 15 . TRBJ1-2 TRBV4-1 TGCGCCAGCAGCCAAGATGGCAGATTCAACTATGGCTACACCTTC CASSQDGRFNYGYTF
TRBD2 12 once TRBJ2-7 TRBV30 TGTGCCTCACGCGGGAGCTCCTACGAGCAGTACTTC CASRGSSYEQYF
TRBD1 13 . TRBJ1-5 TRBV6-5 TGTGCCAGCACCGGAACAGGGGATCAGCCCCAGCATTTT CASTGTGDQPQHF
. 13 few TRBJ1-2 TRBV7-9 TGTGCCAGCAGCTTAGCCCAGGATTATGGCTACACCTTC CASSLAQDYGYTF
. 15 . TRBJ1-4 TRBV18 TGTGCCAGCTCACCACTCAAGGGGCCTAATGAAAAACTGTTTTTT CASSPLKGPNEKLFF
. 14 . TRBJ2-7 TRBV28 TGTGCCAGCAGTTTTCGAGCAGGCCTATACGAGCAGTACTTC CASSFRAGLYEQYF
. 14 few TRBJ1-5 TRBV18 TGTGCCAGCTCACTGACAGGCCTCAATCAGCCCCAGCATTTT CASSLTGLNQPQHF
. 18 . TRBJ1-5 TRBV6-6 TGTGCCAGCAGTCGGTCGAGCCACCCGGTTTATAGCAATCAGCCCCAGCATTTT CASSRSSHPVYSNQPQHF
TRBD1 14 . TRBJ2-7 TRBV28 TGTGCCAGCAATAGGGACAGGGTGCTAGTGGAGCAGTACTTC CASNRDRVLVEQYF
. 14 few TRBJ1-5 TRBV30 TGTGCCTGGAGTCCCGGGGTCGGCAATCAGCCCCAGCATTTT CAWSPGVGNQPQHF
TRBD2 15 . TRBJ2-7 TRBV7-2 TGTGCCAGCAGCCCCGGGGGGAGCGGGAGGTACGAGCAGTACTTC CASSPGGSGRYEQYF
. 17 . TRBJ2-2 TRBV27 TGTGCCAGCAGTTTCCATTTACAGATTCCGAACACCGGGGAGCTGTTTTTT CASSFHLQIPNTGELFF
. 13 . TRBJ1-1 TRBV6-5 TGTGCCAGCAGTTACTCGAGGCAGACTGAAGCTTTCTTT CASSYSRQTEAFF
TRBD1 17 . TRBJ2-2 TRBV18 TGTGCCAGCTCACCGTATTCCGGGACAGGGAACACCGGGGAGCTGTTTTTT CASSPYSGTGNTGELFF
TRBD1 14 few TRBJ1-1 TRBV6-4 TGTGCCAGCAGTAAGACAGGGACTGGGACTGAAGCTTTCTTT CASSKTGTGTEAFF
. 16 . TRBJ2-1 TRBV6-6 TGTGCCAGCAGTTACTCGACCCAGGGGCCCTACAATGAGCAGTTCTTC CASSYSTQGPYNEQFF
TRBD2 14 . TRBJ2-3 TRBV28 TGTGCCAGCCCACTAGCGGGAGCGGCAGATACGCAGTATTTT CASPLAGAADTQYF
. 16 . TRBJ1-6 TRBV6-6 TGTGCCAGCAGTTCCTCCCTCGGGGTTGGTAATTCACCCCTCCACTTT CASSSSLGVGNSPLHF
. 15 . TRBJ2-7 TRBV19 TGTGCCAGTAGTATAGAATGGGGACTGACCTACGAGCAGTACTTC CASSIEWGLTYEQYF
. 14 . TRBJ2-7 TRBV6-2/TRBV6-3 TGTGCCAGCAGTCAACTAGCTTCAACCTACGAGCAGTACTTC CASSQLASTYEQYF
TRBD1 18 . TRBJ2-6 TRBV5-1 TGCGCCAGCAGCTTGCGGACAGGGGGTATTTCTGGGGCCAACGTCCTGACTTTC CASSLRTGGISGANVLTF
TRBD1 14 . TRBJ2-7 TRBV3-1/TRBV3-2 TGTGCCAGCAGCCAAGGGGGACAGGGCTACGAGCAGTACTTC CASSQGGQGYEQYF
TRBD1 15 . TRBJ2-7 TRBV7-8 TGTGCCAGCAGCTCAAGCGGACAGGGGGTCGACGAGCAGTACTTC CASSSSGQGVDEQYF
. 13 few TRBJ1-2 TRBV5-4 TGTGCCGGGTCGAATAGTAACAGGGTCGGCTACACCTTC CAGSNSNRVGYTF
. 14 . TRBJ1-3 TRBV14 TGTGCCAGCAGCCAAGAATTCGGGGGAAACACCATATATTTT CASSQEFGGNTIYF
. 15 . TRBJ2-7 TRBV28 TGTGCCAGCAGTTCCCTCGTGGGACTTTCCTACGAGCAGTACTTC CASSSLVGLSYEQYF
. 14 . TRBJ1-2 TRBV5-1 TGCGCCAGCAGCTTGGGTGACAGTAACTATGGCTACACCTTC CASSLGDSNYGYTF
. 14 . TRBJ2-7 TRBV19 TGTGCCAGTAGTATCACCCAGGGGAGGGACGAGCAGTACTTC CASSITQGRDEQYF
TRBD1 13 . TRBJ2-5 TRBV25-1 TGTGCCAGCACCCGGGCAGGGGGTGAGACCCAGTACTTC CASTRAGGETQYF
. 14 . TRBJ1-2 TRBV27 TGTGCCAGCAGTTTAGATCCCGCCGCGGGGGGCTACACCTTC CASSLDPAAGGYTF
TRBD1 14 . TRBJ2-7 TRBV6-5 TGTGCCAGCAGTCCACGGACAGGGTCCTACGAGCAGTACTTC CASSPRTGSYEQYF
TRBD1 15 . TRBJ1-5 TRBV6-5 TGTGCCAGCAGTATGGACAGGGGGACTCATCAGCCCCAGCATTTT CASSMDRGTHQPQHF
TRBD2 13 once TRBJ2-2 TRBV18 TGTGCCAGCTCACCACCAGCGGGGGTCGAGCTGTTTTTT CASSPPAGVELFF
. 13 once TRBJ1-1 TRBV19 TGTGCCAGTAGTATACGGGGGGGACCTGAAGCTTTCTTT CASSIRGGPEAFF